The 5 T cell receptor beta chains in this list originate from one sample, sequenced in a study of cytomegalovirus exposure and HLA in healthy donors. Sequencing used immunoSEQ multiplex PCR; TCRdb keeps in-frame clones, though not all of them. There are 150,000 to 200,000 clones in the sample; over 85% occur only once, and about 9.3% lies in the top ten. The sample consisted of PBMCs. These receptors were collected from a woman aged 18 to 35 in good health and CMV-seropositive.

The J gene is TRBJ2-3, the V gene TRBV5-1, with D possibly being TRBD1 (6 bases). Trimming stripped 8 bases from V and 3 bases from J, with 10 bases between. CDR1 and CDR2 from the germline V gene are SGHRS and YFSETQ. This CDR3 is 12 amino acids long. The CDR3 region has the DNA TGCGCCAGTACCGGGACAACAGATACGCAGTATTTT. It is translated as CASTGTTDTQYF.

The chain recombines TRBV7-8 with TRBJ2-5, with TRBD1 matching over 8 bases. This CDR3 is 15 amino acids long. J was trimmed by 6 bases and V by 1 base; bases with no gene match: 7. Germline-derived CDR1 and CDR2 are SGHVS and FQNEAQ. The DNA of the CDR3 is TGTGCCAGCAGCTTAGTGTGGACAGGGCCCCAGACCCAGTACTTC. It yields the protein CASSLVWTGPQTQYF.

This clone appeared once. This chain joins TRBV28 and TRBJ1-5; 9 positions agree with TRBD1. Germline-derived CDR1 and CDR2 are MDHEN and SYDVKM. V shed 5 bases, J shed 7 bases, and the junction held 6 bases outside the gene matches. CDR3 length equals 14 residues. The CDR3 nucleotides are TGTGCCAGCAGTCCCCGGACAGGGGCACAGCCCCAGCATTTT. Protein product: CASSPRTGAQPQHF. Drawing the rest from reference TRBV28 and TRBJ1-5, the complete variable domain is DVKVTQSSRYLVKRTGEKVFLECVQDMDHENMFWYRQDPGLGLRLIYFSYDVKMKEKGDIPEGYSVSREKKERFSLILESASTNQTSMYLCASSPRTGAQPQHFGDGTRLSIL.

The CDR3 region has the DNA TGTGCCTGGAGTTTAAGTAGCGGCCCACAAGAGACCCAGTACTTC. Protein product: CAWSLSSGPQETQYF. The chain combines TRBV30 with TRBJ2-5, with D possibly TRBD2 on 6 matching bases. V lost 2 bases and J 2 bases, leaving 15 bases between the germline ends. CDR3 length: 15 amino acids. Germline V CDR1 and CDR2: GTSNPN, SVGIG (reference sequence). Supplemented by reference TRBV30 and TRBJ2-5, the full variable domain reads SQTIHQWPATLVQPVGSPLSLECTVEGTSNPNLYWYRQAAGRGLQLLFYSVGIGQISSEVPQNLSASRPQDRQFILSSKKLLLSDSGFYLCAWSLSSGPQETQYFGPGTRLLVL.

V gene TRBV7-2 combines with J gene TRBJ2-7; D ambiguous. The CDR3 runs to 12 residues. Per germline, CDR1 SGHTA and CDR2 FQGNSA. Trimming cost V 2 bases and J 4 bases, with 6 bases left between them. Here the CDR3 reads CASSLLAYEQYF. In nucleotides, the CDR3 is TGTGCCAGCAGCTTACTGGCATACGAGCAGTACTTC.